This T cell receptor (beta chain) was sequenced in a study of cytomegalovirus exposure and HLA in healthy donors. Study at large: Samples from HLA-typed donors yielded about 86 million unique TCRs in an early data release.

V lost 5 bases and J lost 2; bases outside the gene matches: 8. From germline, CDR1 is SGHTA and CDR2 FQGNSA. This CDR3 has 15 amino acids. Whole-study results and caveats: The authors assumed roughly uniform sequencing depth across donors for presence/absence analyses. Most TCR sequences were rare, but some public TCRs occurred in many donors.

Notes on this clone: Its antigen is not known.

In the PCR, 60 Vbeta and 13 Jbeta primers were used. Sequencing was performed with immunoSEQ multiplex PCR; in TCRdb, only in-frame clones are kept and a portion is missing. The sample lists approximately 140,000 clones; over 60% were seen once. The chain recombines TRBV7-2 with TRBJ1-1; 7 bases map to TRBD1. Sequencing was done on a sample of PBMCs. This TCR came from a male donor in good health and CMV-seropositive. CDR3: CASSRPDRENTEAFF. CDR3 DNA sequence: TGTGCCAGCAGCCGACCCGACAGGGAAAACACTGAAGCTTTCTTT.